This T cell receptor beta chain appears in the sequencing data of a study of radiation and T cells in renal cell carcinoma (dated by TCRdb to the early 2020s). In the study overall: Samples were obtained from a clinical trial, in which 15 Gy stereotactic body radiation therapy was delivered to primary renal cell carcinomas and nephrectomy was performed 4 weeks later. TCR beta sequencing covered 50 to 55 samples in total, comprising some 25 tumors and some 27 peripheral blood samples. Across all 55 or so samples, more than 4,000,000 unique CDR3 nucleotide sequences, encoding around 2.4 million unique CDR3 amino acid sequences, were identified. Findings and caveats that apply to the study as a whole: Tracking of blood repertoire dynamics stopped at about 4 weeks after treatment, with no follow-up past that point. Effects of radiation dose or scheduling on the TCR repertoire could not be addressed with the single-armed trial design. No pretreatment tumor biopsies were available, so the baseline intratumoral presence of clonotypes could not be determined. In blood, the top tumor clonotypes increased from baseline to 2 weeks after radiation and then shrank by 4 weeks, which suggests a temporary expansion of tumor-resident clones.

The time point tag for this specimen amounts to: baseline pretreatment blood. Per the publication, the treatment or condition label means: 15 Gy SBRT to primary tumor, nephrectomy 4 weeks later. To follow tumor-enriched clonotypes, serial peripheral blood was collected from radiation-treated patients at baseline and at 2 weeks and 4 weeks after SBRT. Renal cell carcinoma with clear cell pathology was present in all patients. Genomic DNA for TCR sequencing was prepared using the QIAamp DNA Blood Mini Kit (Qiagen). Only samples passing all quality control checks were included in the analyses. TCR beta libraries were generated from genomic DNA with the immunoSEQ kit, following the manufacturer's recommendations. To prepare the libraries, a first multiplex PCR with proprietary primers was run, followed by a second PCR that added unique barcodes, and a bead cleanup was done after each round. A kit-provided positive control reaction and a negative control reaction were included in every sample batch. The final libraries were assessed on an Agilent 4200 TapeStation D1000 ScreenTape, pooled by volume, and quantified by qPCR. An Illumina NextSeq500 fitted with a MidOutput 150-cycle cartridge performed the sequencing, running 156 Read1 cycles and 15 Index1 cycles with the kit's custom primers. The pooled library was loaded at 0.75 to 1 pM, with a roughly 18% PhiX control spiked in. Turning to the authors' computational methods: The vendor-processed data were analyzed in R, and a clonotype was defined as all T cells that share the same CDR3 nucleotide sequence. For clone abundance analyses, frequencies were normalized to the 10,000 most abundant clones in each sample. Public T cell clones, averaging fewer than five per sample, were removed before analysis. An abundance difference of at least 32-fold between compartments was the criterion for calling clonotypes tumor-enriched or baseline blood-enriched. A beta-binomial differential abundance model was applied to find clonotypes that expanded or contracted between blood time points. The Baroni-Urbani and Buser coefficient was used to measure tumor-blood repertoire similarity, and groups were compared with two-tailed Wilcoxon tests in R. Here the immuneACCESS table is served through TCRdb, limited to in-frame sequences with V and J called. Missing clones are a known gap in these copies; in checked studies unresolved V genes cover under half, and the rest lacks a known reason. From that table come the V and J calls and clone size; the DNA was used to work out D and trimming. This sample comprises 90,000 to 100,000 clones, about 86% of them detected only once. Approximately 8% of the sample comes from the top ten.

About this clone itself: Its antigen target is currently unknown. No base quality values were provided; no much bigger clone lies one nucleotide off.

The CDR3 measures 17 amino acids from cysteine to phenylalanine. Only the CDR3 DNA stays, 51 bases, in frame from base 1. Between the V and J ends, shortened by 5 bases and 2 bases respectively, the junction contains 20 bases. The CDR1 and CDR2 encoded by the germline V gene are SGHTA and FQGNSA. The input for sequencing was blood, taken from a patient whose treatment included radiotherapy and nephrectomy. The sequence was collected from a man aged 50 to 59 with renal cell carcinoma. The chain is made from TRBV7-2 and TRBJ2-3; TRBD2 is perhaps the D gene, given 6 matching bases. The bases are TGTGCCAGCAGCCCCACCGGGGCTGGGGGGTCCACAGATACGCAGTATTTT. This sequence encodes CASSPTGAGGSTDTQYF.